These 14 T cell receptor beta chains were sequenced from one sample in a study of T cell clonotyping in hematopoietic cell transplantation. TCRdb's table, derived via immunoSEQ multiplex PCR, lists solely in-frame clones and lacks some. The sample contains 10,000 to 15,000 clones, around 68% of which appear only once. The sample was peripheral blood mononuclear cells, taken 180 days after allogeneic stem cell transplant. The receptors stem from a male patient aged 55 to 69 who had an allogeneic stem cell transplant from an unrelated donor, so the T cells may come from the graft donor. Some clones in this sample may be carry-over from other donors' samples.

The chain is built from TRBV11-2 and TRBJ1-2; 11 bases are a match to TRBD1. Germline V gene lookup returns CDR1 SGHAT and CDR2 FQNNGV. With V trimmed by 3 bases and J by 6 bases, 3 bases remained unmatched. The CDR3 is 14 residues long. CDR3 DNA: TGTGCCAGCAGCTTTGGGGGACAGGGGGATGGCTACACCTTC. This sequence encodes CASSFGGQGDGYTF. Using reference TRBV11-2 and TRBJ1-2 for the parts outside the CDR3, the full variable domain is EAGVAQSPRYKIIEKRQSVAFWCNPISGHATLYWYQQILGQGPKLLIQFQNNGVVDDSQLPKDRFSAERLKGVDSTLKIQPAKLEDSAVYLCASSFGGQGDGYTFGSGTRLTVV.

This chain joins TRBV30 and TRBJ1-2; D is possibly TRBD1 (5 bases). This CDR3 has 15 amino acids. Trimming shortened V by 4 bases and J by 2 bases, and 17 bases separated the two germline ends. Germline values: CDR1 GTSNPN, CDR2 SVGIG (reference sequence). CDR3 sequence: CAWTGWDAGNYGYTF. In DNA, the CDR3 is TGTGCCTGGACGGGATGGGACGCAGGGAACTATGGCTACACCTTC.

V gene TRBV11-2 combines with J gene TRBJ2-7; D may be TRBD1 (5 bases). Germline V CDR1 and CDR2: SGHAT, FQNNGV. The CDR3 spans 12 residues. V was shortened by 7 bases and J by 3 bases, with 10 bases between the two germline ends. The CDR3 loop reads CASTEQGYEQYF. The CDR3 DNA sequence: TGTGCCAGCACCGAGCAGGGCTACGAGCAGTACTTC.

The rearrangement uses TRBV2 and TRBJ2-4; 11 bases match TRBD1. The V and J ends lost 9 bases and 4 bases, in that order; junction bases with no gene match: 17. Germline V gives CDR1 SNHLY, CDR2 FYNNEI. The CDR3 consists of 18 residues. CDR3 amino acids: CARGGTGGGSGNKNIQYF. Written as DNA, the CDR3 is TGTGCCAGGGGTGGGACAGGGGGTGGCTCCGGGAATAAAAACATTCAGTACTTC.

This chain uses TRBV6-5 with TRBJ1-6; D is uncertain. The length of the CDR3 is 15 residues. V was shortened by 0 bases and J by 7 bases, with 10 bases between the two germline ends. Germline V gene data show CDR1 as MNHEY and CDR2 as SVGAGI. The CDR3 spells CASSYSGSSNSPLHF. CDR3 coding DNA: TGTGCCAGCAGTTACTCGGGGTCCTCCAATTCACCCCTCCACTTT.

This chain links TRBV7-9 with TRBJ2-7, with 8 bases aligning to TRBD1. The trim removed 4 bases at V and 3 bases at J, leaving 8 bases unmatched. The CDR3 covers 15 residues. Germline CDR1 and CDR2: SEHNR and FQNEAQ (reference sequence). The CDR3 DNA reads as TGTGCCAGCAGCTCCCTAGACAGGGGAGACTACGAGCAGTACTTC. Encoded protein: CASSSLDRGDYEQYF.

In regard to this clone: This is likely an artifact of a read error, given a far larger clone one base away. This sample also contains other DNA sequences that code for the same CDR3. The chain uses TRBV9 and TRBJ1-4; unclear D gene. Germline V CDR1 and CDR2: SGDLS, YYNGEE. The V end was cut by 0 bases, the J end by 7 bases, with 13 bases between. This CDR3 spans 15 amino acids. CDR3 residues: CASSVADHLSEKLFF. The CDR3 nucleotides are TGTGCCAGCAGCGTAGCGGACCATCTTAGTGAAAAACTGTTTTTT.

CDR3 protein: CASKVGIEAFF. CDR3 DNA sequence: TGTGCCAGCAAGGTGGGGATTGAAGCTTTCTTT. The rearrangement joins TRBV25-1 to TRBJ1-1, with D unresolved. Trimming took off 7 bases at V and 7 bases at J, with 10 bases between the two ends. This CDR3 region has 11 residues. Germline V CDR1 and CDR2: MGHDK, SYGVNS.

Relative to its sample, this clone is medium-sized. The chain employs TRBV5-6 and TRBJ2-5; D is perhaps TRBD1 (5 bases). Near its end, the DNA agrees better with TRBJ2-7, so the J call may be wrong. The CDR3 sequence is 14 residues long. CDR1 SGHDT and CDR2 YYEEEE come from the germline V gene. The CDR3 coding sequence is TGTGCCAGCAGCTCGGAATTCAGGGCTTACGAGCAGTACTTC. Translation: CASSSEFRAYEQYF.

The rearrangement links TRBV19 to TRBJ2-3; D ambiguous. With 6 bases removed from V and 0 bases from J, the gap between germline ends came to 7 bases. The CDR3 loop spans 13 amino acids. CDR1 is LNHDA, CDR2 SQIVND, per germline (reference sequence). CDR3 DNA: TGTGCCAGTAGGAAAACCAGCACAGATACGCAGTATTTT. Protein sequence: CASRKTSTDTQYF.

About this clone: At one boundary the junction diverges from the germline segment, which might be a read error. V usage is TRBV30 and J usage is TRBJ1-1; D call uncertain. The germline gives CDR1 GTSNPN, CDR2 SVGIG (reference sequence). The CDR3 spans 11 residues. In DNA, the CDR3 is TGTGCCTGGTACCTGAACATTGAAGCTTTCTTT. Its translation: CAWYLNIEAFF. Full variable domain (remainder filled in from reference TRBV30 and TRBJ1-1): SQTIHQWPATLVQPVGSPLSLECTVEGTSNPNLYWYRQAAGRGLQLLFYSVGIGQISSEVPQNLSASRPQDRQFILSSKKLLLSDSGFYLCAWYLNIEAFFGQGTRLTVV.

This chain uses TRBV18 with TRBJ1-1; TRBD1 matches at 8 bases. The germline gives CDR1 KGHSH, CDR2 LQKENI. With V trimmed by 4 bases and J by 4 bases, 5 bases remained unmatched. The CDR3 runs to 14 residues. The DNA of the CDR3 is TGTGCCAGCTCACTGGACAGGGAGGGCACTGAAGCTTTCTTT. This translates into CASSLDREGTEAFF. Full variable domain (missing parts from reference TRBV18 and TRBJ1-1): NAGVMQNPRHLVRRRGQEARLRCSPMKGHSHVYWYRQLPEEGLKFMVYLQKENIIDESGMPKERFSAEFPKEGPSILRIQQVVRGDSAAYFCASSLDREGTEAFFGQGTRLTVV.

The genes are TRBV7-8 and TRBJ1-1; no definite D call. The V and J ends lost 3 bases and 5 bases respectively, with 16 bases between them. Per germline, CDR1 SGHVS and CDR2 FQNEAQ. The CDR3 consists of 15 residues. CDR3 bases: TGTGCCAGCAGCTTGTGGGGAAGTACGGAAACTGAAGCTTTCTTT. Its translation is CASSLWGSTETEAFF.

This rearrangement joins TRBV6-5 to TRBJ2-7, with 7 positions matching TRBD2. Germline values: CDR1 MNHEY, CDR2 SVGAGI. V dropped 6 bases and J dropped 0; count of bases not matched to a gene: 2. The CDR3 spans 13 residues. The CDR3 bases are TGTGCCAGCAGCCTAGCGGCCTCCTACGAGCAGTACTTC. Residues: CASSLAASYEQYF.